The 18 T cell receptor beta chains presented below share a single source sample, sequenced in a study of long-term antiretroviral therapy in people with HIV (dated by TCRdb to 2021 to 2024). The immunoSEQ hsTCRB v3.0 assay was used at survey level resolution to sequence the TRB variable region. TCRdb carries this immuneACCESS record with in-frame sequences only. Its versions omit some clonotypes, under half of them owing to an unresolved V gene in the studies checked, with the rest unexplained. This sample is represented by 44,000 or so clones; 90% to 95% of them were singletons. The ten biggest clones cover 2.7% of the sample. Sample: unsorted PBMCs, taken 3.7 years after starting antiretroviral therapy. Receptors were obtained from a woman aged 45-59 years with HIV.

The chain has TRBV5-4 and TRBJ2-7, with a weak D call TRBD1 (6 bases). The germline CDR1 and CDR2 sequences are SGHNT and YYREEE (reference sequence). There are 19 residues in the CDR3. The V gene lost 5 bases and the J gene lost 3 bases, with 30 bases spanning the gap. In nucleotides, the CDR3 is TGTGCCAGCAGTTCAGAACCGTTCTCAAAACAGGGCGCCGGCTACGAGCAGTACTTC. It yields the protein CASSSEPFSKQGAGYEQYF.

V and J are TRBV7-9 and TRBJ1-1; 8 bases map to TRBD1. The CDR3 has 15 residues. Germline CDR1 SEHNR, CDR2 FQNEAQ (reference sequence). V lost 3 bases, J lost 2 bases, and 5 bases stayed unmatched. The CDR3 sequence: CASSFGAGGNTEAFF. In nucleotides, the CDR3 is TGTGCCAGCAGCTTTGGGGCAGGGGGCAACACTGAAGCTTTCTTT.

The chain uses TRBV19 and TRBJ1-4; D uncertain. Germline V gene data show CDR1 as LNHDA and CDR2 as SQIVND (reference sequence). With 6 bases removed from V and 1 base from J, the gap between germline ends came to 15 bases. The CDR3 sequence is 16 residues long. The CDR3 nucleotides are TGTGCCAGTAGCGACCTACGGACTGGAACTAATGAAAAACTGTTTTTT. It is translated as CASSDLRTGTNEKLFF.

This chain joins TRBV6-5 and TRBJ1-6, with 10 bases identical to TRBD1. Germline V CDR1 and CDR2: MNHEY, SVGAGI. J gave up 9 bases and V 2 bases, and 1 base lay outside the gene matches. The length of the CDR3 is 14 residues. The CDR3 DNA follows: TGTGCCAGCAGTTACCGGGACAGGGGTTCACCCCTCCACTTT. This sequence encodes CASSYRDRGSPLHF.

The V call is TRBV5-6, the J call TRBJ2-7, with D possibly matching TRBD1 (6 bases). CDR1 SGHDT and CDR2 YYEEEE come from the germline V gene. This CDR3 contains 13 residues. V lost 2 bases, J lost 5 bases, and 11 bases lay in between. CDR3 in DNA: TGTGCCAGCAGCTTATGGGGGCAGGACGAGCAGTACTTC. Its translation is CASSLWGQDEQYF.

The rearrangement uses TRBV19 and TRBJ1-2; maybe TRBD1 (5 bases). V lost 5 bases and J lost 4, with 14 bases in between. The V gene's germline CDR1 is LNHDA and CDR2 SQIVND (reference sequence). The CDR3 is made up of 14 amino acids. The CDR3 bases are TGTGCCAGTAGTCCTGCGGGGGTCCCCTATGGCTACACCTTC. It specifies CASSPAGVPYGYTF.

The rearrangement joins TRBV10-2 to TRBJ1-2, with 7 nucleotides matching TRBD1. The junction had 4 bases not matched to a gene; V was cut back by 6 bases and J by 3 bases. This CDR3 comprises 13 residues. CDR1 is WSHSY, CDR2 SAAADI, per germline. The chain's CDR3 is CASSIGQDYGYTF. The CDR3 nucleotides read TGCGCCAGCAGCATAGGACAGGACTATGGCTACACCTTC.

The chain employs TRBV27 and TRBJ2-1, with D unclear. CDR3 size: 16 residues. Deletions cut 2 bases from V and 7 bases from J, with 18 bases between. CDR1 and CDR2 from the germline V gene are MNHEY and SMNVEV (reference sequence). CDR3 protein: CASSLSWSHTLNEQFF. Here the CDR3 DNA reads TGTGCCAGCAGTTTAAGTTGGTCCCACACCCTTAATGAGCAGTTCTTC.

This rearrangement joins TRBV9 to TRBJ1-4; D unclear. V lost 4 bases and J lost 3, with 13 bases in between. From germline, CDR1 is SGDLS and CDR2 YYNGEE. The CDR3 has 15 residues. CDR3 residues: CASSPHLDANEKLFF. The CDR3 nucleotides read TGTGCCAGCAGCCCCCACTTGGATGCTAATGAAAAACTGTTTTTT.

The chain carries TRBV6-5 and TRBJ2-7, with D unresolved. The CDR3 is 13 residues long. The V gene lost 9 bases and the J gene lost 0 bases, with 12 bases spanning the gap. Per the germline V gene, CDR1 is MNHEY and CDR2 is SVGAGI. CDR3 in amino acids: CASESNTSYEQYF. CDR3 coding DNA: TGTGCCAGTGAGTCCAATACCTCCTACGAGCAGTACTTC.

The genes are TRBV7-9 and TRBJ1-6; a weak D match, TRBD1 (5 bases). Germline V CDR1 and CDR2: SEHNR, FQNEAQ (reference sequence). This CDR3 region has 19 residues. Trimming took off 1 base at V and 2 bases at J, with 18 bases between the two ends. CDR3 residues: CASSLVVGLAYAYNSPLHF. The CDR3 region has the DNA TGTGCCAGCAGCTTAGTAGTGGGACTAGCGTACGCCTATAATTCACCCCTCCACTTT. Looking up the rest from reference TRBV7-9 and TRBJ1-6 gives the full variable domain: DTGVSQNPRHKITKRGQNVTFRCDPISEHNRLYWYRQTLGQGPEFLTYFQNEAQLEKSRLLSDRFSAERPKGSFSTLEIQRTEQGDSAMYLCASSLVVGLAYAYNSPLHFGNGTRLTVT.

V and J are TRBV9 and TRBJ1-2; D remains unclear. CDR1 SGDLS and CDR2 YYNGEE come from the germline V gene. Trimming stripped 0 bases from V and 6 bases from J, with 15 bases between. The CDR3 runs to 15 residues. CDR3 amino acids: CASSVAGFRGDGYTF. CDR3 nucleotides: TGTGCCAGCAGCGTAGCGGGGTTTCGGGGAGATGGCTACACCTTC.

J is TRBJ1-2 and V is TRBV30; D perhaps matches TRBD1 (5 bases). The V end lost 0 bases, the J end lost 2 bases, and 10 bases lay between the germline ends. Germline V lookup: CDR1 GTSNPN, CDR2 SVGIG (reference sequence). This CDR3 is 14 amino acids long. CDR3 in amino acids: CAWSVLRGNYGYTF. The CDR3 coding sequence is TGTGCCTGGAGTGTACTAAGGGGCAACTATGGCTACACCTTC.

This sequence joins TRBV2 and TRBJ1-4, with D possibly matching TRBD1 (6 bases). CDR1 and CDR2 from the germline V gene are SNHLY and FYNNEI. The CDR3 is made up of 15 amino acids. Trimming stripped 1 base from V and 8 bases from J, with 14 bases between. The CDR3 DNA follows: TGTGCCAGCAGTGAAGGGGGGCAGGGGAGCGAAAAACTGTTTTTT. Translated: CASSEGGQGSEKLFF.

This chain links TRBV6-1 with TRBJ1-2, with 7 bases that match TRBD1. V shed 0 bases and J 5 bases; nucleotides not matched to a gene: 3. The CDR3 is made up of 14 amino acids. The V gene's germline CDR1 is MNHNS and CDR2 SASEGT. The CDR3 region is CASSEAHRGYGYTF. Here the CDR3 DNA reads TGTGCCAGCAGTGAAGCGCACAGGGGATATGGCTACACCTTC.

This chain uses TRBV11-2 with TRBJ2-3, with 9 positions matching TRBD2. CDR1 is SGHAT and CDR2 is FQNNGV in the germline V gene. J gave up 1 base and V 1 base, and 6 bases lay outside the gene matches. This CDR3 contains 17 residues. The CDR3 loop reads CASSLGRSSGGTDTQYF. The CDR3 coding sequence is TGTGCCAGCAGCTTAGGGAGGTCTAGCGGGGGCACAGATACGCAGTATTTT.

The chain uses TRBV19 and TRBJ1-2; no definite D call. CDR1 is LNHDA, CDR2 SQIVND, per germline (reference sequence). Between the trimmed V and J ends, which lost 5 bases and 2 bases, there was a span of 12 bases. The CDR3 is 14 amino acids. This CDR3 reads CASSPNGPNYGYTF. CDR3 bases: TGTGCCAGTAGTCCCAACGGCCCGAACTATGGCTACACCTTC.

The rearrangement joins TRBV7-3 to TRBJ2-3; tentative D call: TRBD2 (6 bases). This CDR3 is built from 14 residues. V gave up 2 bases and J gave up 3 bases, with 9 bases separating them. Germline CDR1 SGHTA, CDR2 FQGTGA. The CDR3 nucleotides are TGTGCCAGCAGCTTAGGAGGGAGAACAGATACGCAGTATTTT. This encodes CASSLGGRTDTQYF.